What follows describes a single T cell receptor (beta chain). The V and J ends lost 5 bases and 0 bases respectively, with 11 bases between them. The CDR3 is made up of 14 amino acids. CDR1 and CDR2 from the germline V gene are SGHAT and FQNNGV. The data originate from a study of Graves' ophthalmopathy and Graves' hyperthyroidism. Transcripts of RNA were the source for amplifying TCR beta CDR3 regions. Second-round multiplex PCR followed a first-round RT-PCR using HTBI primers. TCRdb fed the multiplex PCR reads into MiXCR, producing one record per CDR3 protein. This repertoire shows roughly 500,000 distinct CDR3 sequences, around 14% found once; its top ten account for 9.8%.

The TCR sequence derives from a woman aged 25 to 39 with Graves' ophthalmopathy. The V and J genes are TRBV11-2 and TRBJ2-7, with D unresolved. Sequencing was performed on blood. CDR3 residues: CASSPLLSSYEQYF. In nucleotides, the CDR3 is TGTGCCAGCAGCCCTCTGCTTAGCTCCTACGAGCAGTACTTC.